This is a list of T cell receptor beta chains from one sample in a study of blood T cells in healthy people across ages. Using its own MiXCR run on the 5' RACE reads, TCRdb lists one record per CDR3 protein. The data contain approximately 800,000 distinct CDR3 sequences, over 45% of them seen just once; the ten biggest clones take up approximately 20%. The material sequenced was blood. These receptors all stem from a man between 25 and 39 years old in good health. The CDR3 runs from the conserved cysteine through the conserved F or W. A D gene is named only where the DNA matches it firmly. Size is stated for part of the rows, as once, few or many counts, or as a class when the clone is expanded.

V: TRBV14; length: 16; size: NA; J: TRBJ2-4; D: NA; DNA: TGTGCCAGCAGCCCAAGGGATTCTCTAGCCAAAAACATTCAGTACTTC; CDR3: CASSPRDSLAKNIQYF
V: TRBV9; length: 12; size: few; J: TRBJ2-7; D: NA; DNA: TGTGCCAGCAGTGTAGGGTTAGGCGAGCAGTACTTC; CDR3: CASSVGLGEQYF
V: TRBV7-2; length: 14; size: NA; J: TRBJ2-6; D: NA; DNA: TGTGCCAGCAGCACTCGGTCTGGGGCCAACGTCCTGACTTTC; CDR3: CASSTRSGANVLTF
V: TRBV29-1; length: 13; size: NA; J: TRBJ2-6; D: NA; DNA: TGCAGCGTGGGAAACTCTGGGGCCAACGTCCTGACTTTC; CDR3: CSVGNSGANVLTF
V: TRBV3-1; length: 15; size: NA; J: TRBJ1-6; D: NA; DNA: TGTGCCAGCAGCCAAGATCAGGGTTACAATTCACCCCTCCACTTT; CDR3: CASSQDQGYNSPLHF
V: TRBV20-1; length: 12; size: few; J: TRBJ1-1; D: NA; DNA: TGCAGTGCTACCTCGTTTGCGGGTGAAGCTTTCTTT; CDR3: CSATSFAGEAFF
V: TRBV5-6; length: 17; size: NA; J: TRBJ2-3; D: TRBD2; DNA: TGTGCCAGCAGCTTGGCCGTCGAGGGAGGGCTTCTTGATACGCAGTATTTT; CDR3: CASSLAVEGGLLDTQYF
V: TRBV29-1; length: 13; size: NA; J: TRBJ1-5; D: TRBD1; DNA: TGCAGCGCCTCAACAGGGGTCGGTCAGCCCCAGCATTTT; CDR3: CSASTGVGQPQHF
V: TRBV6-2/TRBV6-3; length: 15; size: NA; J: TRBJ2-7; D: TRBD1; DNA: TGTGCCAGCAGTTGGATTCCGGGACAGGGAGGCGAGCAGTACTTC; CDR3: CASSWIPGQGGEQYF
V: TRBV3-1; length: 15; size: once; J: TRBJ2-5; D: NA; DNA: TGTGCCAGCAGCCCCGGCGGGCAGGGAAAAGAGACCCAGTACTTC; CDR3: CASSPGGQGKETQYF